These 25 T cell receptor beta chains share one sample of origin, sequenced in a study of OX40 agonist ivuxolimab in advanced cancers. Libraries were prepared by immunoSEQ multiplex PCR; TCRdb keeps only in-frame clonotypes and omits some of them. The sample has tens of thousands of clones; over 80% are singletons. The specimen comprised CD4+ or CD8+ T cells sorted from blood, sampled in a trial of the OX40 agonist ivuxolimab. The receptors derive from an adult with an advanced solid tumor such as melanoma, head and neck, liver or kidney cancer.

This clone has only a few counts. V gene TRBV2 combines with J gene TRBJ2-7; a weak D match, TRBD1 (6 bases). The CDR3 is made up of 15 amino acids. Germline loops: CDR1 SNHLY, CDR2 FYNNEI. V shed 6 bases and J shed 5 bases, with 20 bases lying between them. The CDR3 reads CASRRRQALFHEQYF. Here the CDR3 DNA reads TGTGCCAGCAGGAGGAGACAGGCTCTTTTTCACGAGCAGTACTTC.

V usage is TRBV6-6 and J usage is TRBJ2-5; TRBD2 matches at 7 bases. The CDR3 is made up of 16 amino acids. V dropped 0 bases and J dropped 3; count of bases not matched to a gene: 7. The V gene's germline CDR1 is MNHNY and CDR2 SVGAGI (reference sequence). CDR3 amino acids: CASSYSGLTPKETQYF. The CDR3 DNA reads TGTGCCAGCAGTTACTCGGGACTAACCCCGAAAGAGACCCAGTACTTC.

In nucleotides, the CDR3 is TGTGCCTGGAGTGTACTCGGACGTTGGGGAGGCTACACCTTC. Protein: CAWSVLGRWGGYTF. This chain joins TRBV30 and TRBJ1-2; no clear D. The V end was cut by 0 bases, the J end by 8 bases, with 16 bases between. The CDR3 runs 14 residues. CDR1 and CDR2 (germline): GTSNPN, SVGIG (reference sequence).

The CDR3 DNA follows: TGTGCCACCAGCAGAGATCCTAGGTTGGACACTGAAGCTTTCTTT. It translates to CATSRDPRLDTEAFF. The chain employs TRBV15 and TRBJ1-1, with unresolved D. V was clipped by 0 bases and J by 3 bases, with 11 bases between them. The CDR3 totals 15 residues. The germline CDR1 and CDR2 sequences are LNHNV and YYDKDF (reference sequence).

The CDR3 protein is CASSINRVGTEAFF. The CDR3 DNA reads as TGTGCCAGCAGCATCAACAGGGTAGGGACTGAAGCTTTCTTT. The V gene is TRBV7-2, the J gene TRBJ1-1; TRBD1 is a possible D gene (6 bases). The CDR3 is 14 residues long. The germline CDR1 and CDR2 sequences are SGHTA and FQGNSA. V was pared by 5 bases and J by 5 bases, with 15 bases between.

The chain combines TRBV18 with TRBJ1-1; 8 bases align to TRBD1. J was trimmed by 5 bases and V by 3 bases; bases with no gene match: 8. The CDR3 spans 15 residues. Germline V gene lookup returns CDR1 KGHSH and CDR2 LQKENI. The CDR3 protein is CASSPYGQGGTEAFF. CDR3 in DNA: TGTGCCAGCTCACCCTATGGACAGGGTGGGACTGAAGCTTTCTTT.

Only one count was recorded for this clone. This sequence joins TRBV12-5 and TRBJ1-5; 8 bases fit TRBD1. This CDR3 region has 17 residues. CDR1 and CDR2 (germline): LGHNT, FRNRAP. The ends lost 2 bases at V and 2 bases at J; junction bases unmatched: 8. CDR3 in amino acids: CASGLFPPGQGNQPQHF. Written as DNA, the CDR3 is TGTGCTAGTGGTTTGTTTCCGCCGGGACAGGGCAATCAGCCCCAGCATTTT.

J is TRBJ2-2 and V is TRBV5-1; 7 bases map to TRBD2. V was pared by 1 base and J by 3 bases, with 3 bases of the junction left unmatched. The V gene's germline CDR1 is SGHRS and CDR2 YFSETQ. The CDR3 spans 15 residues. CDR3 sequence (DNA): TGCGCCAGCAGCTTGTGGGGGAGGGACACCGGGGAGCTGTTTTTT. As protein: CASSLWGRDTGELFF.

V usage is TRBV5-1 and J usage is TRBJ2-1; the D gene is possibly TRBD2 (5 bases). CDR1 is SGHRS, CDR2 YFSETQ, per germline. The V end was cut by 5 bases, the J end by 5 bases, with 11 bases between. The CDR3 extends over 13 amino acids. The CDR3 DNA reads TGCGCCAGCAGGGAGGACCCCCACAATGAGCAGTTCTTC. Translating gives CASREDPHNEQFF. The whole variable domain, filled in from reference TRBV5-1 and TRBJ2-1, reads KAGVTQTPRYLIKTRGQQVTLSCSPISGHRSVSWYQQTPGQGLQFLFEYFSETQRNKGNFPGRFSGRQFSNSRSEMNVSTLELGDSALYLCASREDPHNEQFFGPGTRLTVL.

CDR3: CASSLRRVDSYGYTF. In DNA, the CDR3 is TGTGCCAGCAGTTTGAGGCGGGTTGATAGCTATGGCTACACCTTC. The V and J genes are TRBV27 and TRBJ1-2, with no clear D. V was cut by 3 bases and J by 4 bases, with 15 bases left in between. This CDR3 is built from 15 residues. Per germline, CDR1 MNHEY and CDR2 SMNVEV (reference sequence).

This chain connects TRBV9 to TRBJ1-1; 10 positions agree with TRBD1. Germline values: CDR1 SGDLS, CDR2 YYNGEE. Trimming at V came to 3 bases and at J to 4 bases, leaving 9 bases not matched to a gene. This CDR3 contains 16 residues. This CDR3 reads CASSASLGQGGTEAFF. CDR3 nucleotide sequence: TGTGCCAGCAGCGCATCCCTCGGACAGGGGGGCACTGAAGCTTTCTTT.

V and J are TRBV7-9 and TRBJ1-6; D ambiguous. From germline, CDR1 is SEHNR and CDR2 FQNEAQ (reference sequence). The CDR3 sequence is 14 residues long. Trimming stripped 5 bases from V and 6 bases from J, with 11 bases between. CDR3 residues: CASSPTLSNSPLHF. The DNA of the CDR3 is TGTGCCAGCAGCCCCACCCTAAGTAATTCACCCCTCCACTTT.

The chain is built from TRBV7-3 and TRBJ2-1, with D tentatively TRBD1 or TRBD2 (5 bases each). This CDR3 contains 15 residues. Trimming stripped 4 bases from V and 9 bases from J, with 19 bases between. CDR1 is SGHTA, CDR2 FQGTGA, per germline. CDR3 loop: CASSSAGTLDAEQFF. The CDR3 DNA sequence: TGTGCCAGCAGCTCCGCCGGGACCCTCGATGCTGAGCAGTTCTTC.

CDR3 amino acids: CSVVRGTSGRRDEQYF. The CDR3 DNA is TGCAGCGTTGTTCGTGGGACTAGCGGGAGGAGGGACGAGCAGTACTTC. V gene TRBV29-1 combines with J gene TRBJ2-7; 15 bases match TRBD2. With 4 bases clipped from V and 5 bases from J, the junction kept 9 bases outside the gene matches. The germline CDR1 and CDR2 sequences are SQVTM and ANQGSEA. The CDR3 is 16 amino acids.

The J gene is TRBJ2-5, the V gene TRBV7-2; possibly TRBD2 for D (6 bases). Germline V gene sequence: CDR1 SGHTA, CDR2 FQGNSA. With 1 base removed from V and 4 bases from J, the gap between germline ends came to 13 bases. The CDR3 loop spans 15 amino acids. This chain's CDR3 is CASSLVGSVSETQYF. The CDR3 coding sequence is TGTGCCAGCAGCTTAGTCGGGAGCGTTTCAGAGACCCAGTACTTC.

The chain uses TRBV7-9 and TRBJ1-1; D call uncertain. CDR1 is SEHNR, CDR2 FQNEAQ, per germline (reference sequence). This CDR3 has 13 residues. Deletions cut 1 base from V and 5 bases from J, with 8 bases between. Here the CDR3 reads CASSLGSGTEAFF. Here the CDR3 DNA reads TGTGCCAGCAGCTTAGGGTCGGGGACTGAAGCTTTCTTT.

The V call is TRBV6-6, the J call TRBJ1-1; weak D call: TRBD1 (5 bases). The CDR3 totals 14 residues. V was clipped by 3 bases and J by 3 bases, with 11 bases between them. The germline V gene has CDR1 MNHNY and CDR2 SVGAGI (reference sequence). CDR3 sequence reads: CASSYGREYTEAFF. The CDR3 nucleotides are TGTGCCAGCAGTTATGGCAGGGAGTACACTGAAGCTTTCTTT.

This clone was observed a few times. The chain joins TRBV11-2 to TRBJ1-2; TRBD1 is a possible D gene (6 bases). Germline V CDR1 and CDR2: SGHAT, FQNNGV. The length of the CDR3 is 14 residues. Trimming took off 5 bases at V and 8 bases at J, with 18 bases between the two ends. This CDR3 is CASSALGGGTGYTF. The DNA of the CDR3 is TGTGCCAGCAGCGCTTTAGGAGGGGGGACCGGCTACACCTTC.

This chain joins TRBV6-6 and TRBJ2-3; 10 bases align to TRBD2. Germline loops: CDR1 MNHNY, CDR2 SVGAGI (reference sequence). Trimming removed 4 bases from V and 2 bases from J; junction bases left unmatched: 3. The CDR3 has 15 amino acids. The CDR3 reads CASSFSGGFTDTQYF. The CDR3 DNA reads as TGTGCCAGCAGTTTTAGCGGGGGGTTCACAGATACGCAGTATTTT.

The V and J genes are TRBV6-1 and TRBJ2-4; D gene ambiguous. The V and J ends lost 4 bases and 6 bases respectively, with 7 bases between them. The CDR3 is 12 amino acids. The germline V gene has CDR1 MNHNS and CDR2 SASEGT. The CDR3: CASSVHRNIQYF. CDR3 bases: TGTGCCAGCAGTGTCCATAGAAACATTCAGTACTTC.

The CDR3 sequence is CASSSEGAGANVLTF. DNA of the CDR3: TGTGCCAGCAGTTCTGAGGGGGCTGGGGCCAACGTCCTGACTTTC. The gene calls are TRBV6-5 and TRBJ2-6; D might be TRBD1 (6 bases). The germline V gene has CDR1 MNHEY and CDR2 SVGAGI. Trimming shortened V by 4 bases and J by 2 bases, and 9 bases separated the two germline ends. CDR3 length: 15 amino acids.

The J gene is TRBJ1-6, the V gene TRBV7-2, with TRBD1 identical over 7 bases. CDR3 length: 15 amino acids. CDR1 SGHTA and CDR2 FQGNSA come from the germline V gene. After removal of 6 bases from V and 2 bases from J, the junction contained 4 bases not matched to a gene. The CDR3 is CASRTGSTYNSPLHF. The CDR3 DNA reads as TGTGCCAGCAGGACAGGGAGCACCTATAATTCACCCCTCCACTTT.

This chain joins TRBV2 and TRBJ2-1, with TRBD2 as a possible D gene (5 bases). The V and J ends lost 9 bases and 10 bases respectively, with 19 bases between them. Germline CDR1 SNHLY, CDR2 FYNNEI. The CDR3 sequence is 13 residues long. The CDR3 region is CARASLQWEEQFF. As DNA, the CDR3 is TGTGCCAGGGCTAGCCTTCAATGGGAAGAGCAGTTCTTC.

The V and J genes are TRBV7-9 and TRBJ1-5; no definite D call. The CDR3 sequence is 14 residues long. Germline V gene lookup returns CDR1 SEHNR and CDR2 FQNEAQ (reference sequence). Trimming stripped 1 base from V and 2 bases from J, with 6 bases between. The DNA for the CDR3 is TGTGCCAGCAGCTTAGAGGCCCGCAATCAGCCCCAGCATTTT. It encodes CASSLEARNQPQHF.

The chain carries TRBV2 and TRBJ1-5; TRBD1 is a possible D gene (5 bases). Germline V gene data show CDR1 as SNHLY and CDR2 as FYNNEI. V gave up 3 bases and J gave up 7 bases, with 13 bases separating them. The CDR3 sequence is 14 residues long. The CDR3 DNA reads as TGTGCCAGCAGTGAGCAGGGTCTGGGCCAGCCCCAGCATTTT. Translated, it gives CASSEQGLGQPQHF.